This T cell receptor beta chain was documented in a study of blood T cells in healthy people across ages. This clonotype was observed a few times. Next came a second PCR, run for roughly 6 to 11 cycles, which used a sample-barcoded 5' primer along with a J-beta primer mix. Each cDNA molecule received a tag from a template-switch adaptor that had 12 random nucleotides. Sequencing of every sample gave 2.5 million or more CDR3-containing paired-end reads. TCRdb re-derived calls from the 5' RACE reads in MiXCR, one entry per CDR3 protein. The profile shows roughly 2 million distinct CDR3 sequences, about 49% of them singletons. The sequenced material came from blood. This clonotype was sampled from a woman between 35 and 50 years old in good health.

The chain's CDR3 is CSASGRVGGLYNEQYF. The CDR3 DNA reads as TGCAGTGCTAGTGGAAGGGTGGGAGGACTCTACAATGAGCAGTACTTC. The J gene is TRBJ2-5, the V gene TRBV20-1, with D tentatively TRBD2 (6 bases). V was cut by 3 bases and J by 11 bases, with 28 bases left in between. CDR1 is DFQATT and CDR2 is SNEGSKA in the germline V gene (reference sequence). The CDR3 has 16 amino acids.